This T cell receptor beta chain was captured by sequencing in a study of CXCR3-negative and CXCR3-positive naive CD8 T cells. Study outcomes and limitations: Naive CXCR3-negative and CXCR3-positive cells had similar TRBV-TRBJ usage; memory differed. Hydrophobicity of TRB CDR3s was greater in CXCR3-positive naive cells than in CXCR3-negative naive cells.

Among CD8+ T cells, naive ones were CD45RO-CCR7+CD27+CD95-. The method, 5' RACE with UMI labels, was used to prepare the TRB cDNA libraries. TCRdb reanalyzed the 5' RACE reads, giving one entry per CDR3 protein sequence and no DNA. The sample table sets out around 84,000 distinct CDR3 sequences. Germline lookup yields CDR1 MDHEN and CDR2 SYDVKM. The length of the CDR3 is 17 residues. Worth noting for this clonotype: As yet, its antigen is unknown.

This clonotype was obtained from a human donor in good health. Some clones in this sample may be carry-over from other donors' samples. The specimen was naive CXCR3+ CD8+ T cells from blood. The sample's subset: CD45RO-CCR7+CD27+CD95- naive CD8+ T cells expressing CXCR3 (TNR3+). The chain couples TRBV28 to TRBJ2-3. The CDR3 protein is CASSPVGVGAGTDTQYF.